This record looks at one T cell receptor (beta chain) sequence and its context. Profiled with immunoSEQ multiplex PCR; TCRdb holds only in-frame clones, not every one. The repertoire has nearly 80,000 clones, 90% to 95% of them found once; the top ten carry around 0.4%. Looked up from germline, CDR1 is LNHNV and CDR2 is YYDKDF (reference sequence). With 0 bases removed from V and 8 bases from J, the gap between germline ends came to 8 bases. This CDR3 spans 12 amino acids. The record originates from a study of technical replicates of blood from a few donors. Sequencing input: T cells isolated from PBMCs. The TCR was taken from a human donor in good health. V and J are TRBV15 and TRBJ2-7; weak D call: TRBD2 (5 bases). This CDR3 is CATSRDEGKQYF. CDR3 sequence (DNA): TGTGCCACCAGCAGAGATGAGGGTAAGCAGTACTTC.